Shown below are 9 T cell receptor beta chains from a single sample sequenced in a study of T cells after yellow fever vaccination. TCRdb recomputed calls from the 5' RACE reads with MiXCR, one row per CDR3 protein. The table has over 35,000 distinct CDR3 sequences, 5.5% to 8% seen once. The input for sequencing was PBMCs, either bulk or a sorted T-cell subset (CD4+, CD8+, memory, or dextramer-sorted; not recorded which), taken 45 days after the yellow fever booster vaccination. These TCRs come from a man younger than 40 who received the YFV17D yellow fever vaccine.

This clonotype was observed a handful of times. This CDR3 reads CASSPRGVSGVSQYF. As DNA, the CDR3 is TGTGCCAGCAGCCCCCGCGGGGTGTCCGGGGTTTCCCAGTACTTC. The chain employs TRBV7-9 and TRBJ2-5, with a tentative D call TRBD2 (6 bases). V was trimmed by 5 bases and J by 9 bases, leaving 22 bases between them. CDR3 length: 15 amino acids. CDR1 is SEHNR, CDR2 FQNEAQ, per germline (reference sequence).

Here the CDR3 reads CASSYIPGVGELFF. The DNA of the CDR3 is TGTGCCAGCAGTTACATCCCTGGGGTCGGGGAGCTGTTTTTT. The chain couples TRBV6-5 to TRBJ2-2; D call uncertain. Germline assignment: CDR1 MNHEY and CDR2 SVGAGI. Deletions cut 2 bases from V and 7 bases from J, with 11 bases between. The length of the CDR3 is 14 residues.

This clonotype was recorded a few times. This chain uses TRBV3-1 with TRBJ2-7; 10 bases align to TRBD2. CDR1 is LGHDT, CDR2 YNNKEL, per germline (reference sequence). The CDR3 is 14 residues long. V was pared by 5 bases and J by 1 base, with 2 bases of the junction left unmatched. CDR3 bases: TGTGCCAGCAGCACGACTAGCGGGTCCTACGAGCAGTACTTC. Translated: CASSTTSGSYEQYF.

The rearrangement joins TRBV6-1 to TRBJ1-5; D gene uncertain. Germline V gene lookup returns CDR1 MNHNS and CDR2 SASEGT. This CDR3 contains 14 residues. Deletions cut 5 bases from V and 3 bases from J, with 11 bases between. The CDR3 protein is CASSSRDHNQPQHF. The CDR3 region has the DNA TGTGCCAGCAGTAGCCGAGATCACAATCAGCCCCAGCATTTT.

The sample holds many counts of this clonotype. The rearrangement uses TRBV20-1 and TRBJ2-7; D perhaps matches TRBD2 (5 bases). The CDR3 runs to 14 residues. Trimming took off 3 bases at V and 1 base at J, with 13 bases between the two ends. The germline V gene has CDR1 DFQATT and CDR2 SNEGSKA (reference sequence). The CDR3 nucleotides are TGCAGTGCTAGCGGGAACATAGGATCCTACGAGCAGTACTTC. Encoded protein: CSASGNIGSYEQYF.

This clonotype was seen at least ten times. The rearrangement links TRBV5-6 to TRBJ1-2; possibly TRBD1 for D (5 bases). Trimming pared 0 bases from V and 0 bases from J, leaving 15 bases between. The length of the CDR3 is 17 residues. The V gene's germline CDR1 is SGHDT and CDR2 YYEEEE. This CDR3 is CASSLGGTARTNYGYTF. The CDR3, as DNA: TGTGCCAGCAGCTTGGGTGGGACCGCGCGTACTAACTATGGCTACACCTTC.

The chain is built from TRBV27 and TRBJ2-7; no reliable D call. Trimming removed 3 bases at V and 1 base at J, with 7 bases between. Germline V gives CDR1 MNHEY, CDR2 SMNVEV (reference sequence). The CDR3 sequence is 13 residues long. Here the CDR3 reads CASSLDPSYEQYF. The DNA for the CDR3 is TGTGCCAGCAGTTTGGACCCTTCCTACGAGCAGTACTTC.

This clonotype came up many times. The CDR3 region has the DNA TGTGCCAGCAGCGGATGGGACGGCGCGGGTTACGAGCAGTACTTC. It codes for CASSGWDGAGYEQYF. The chain joins TRBV9 to TRBJ2-7; D is perhaps TRBD1 or TRBD2 (5 bases each). The CDR3 loop spans 15 amino acids. The germline V gene encodes CDR1 SGDLS and CDR2 YYNGEE. Trimming shortened V by 3 bases and J by 4 bases, and 17 bases separated the two germline ends.

This clonotype occurred many times. This sequence joins TRBV27 and TRBJ2-5; 10 bases agree with TRBD1. The trim removed 6 bases at V and 4 bases at J, leaving 5 bases unmatched. The CDR3 is 14 amino acids. Per germline, CDR1 MNHEY and CDR2 SMNVEV (reference sequence). CDR3 loop: CASSADRGLETQYF. The CDR3 DNA follows: TGTGCCAGCAGCGCCGACAGGGGGCTAGAGACCCAGTACTTC.